This T cell receptor beta chain is drawn from a study of blood T cells in healthy people across ages. There are 14 residues in the CDR3. In germline, CDR1 is MDHEN, CDR2 SYDVKM. Trimming pared 4 bases from V and 3 bases from J, leaving 7 bases between. A second PCR, run for roughly 7 to 12 cycles, used a sample-barcoded 5' primer plus a J-beta primer mix. TCRdb ran MiXCR on the 5' RACE reads and lists one entry per CDR3 protein. The sample has about 680,000 distinct CDR3 sequences, about 52% seen once. The chain has TRBV28 and TRBJ1-6, with D possibly being TRBD1 (5 bases). Sequencing used blood. The receptor's source is a woman aged 60-75 years in good health. The CDR3 DNA follows: TGTGCCAGCAGTTCTAGGGGCTATAATTCACCCCTCCACTTT. The encoded protein is CASSSRGYNSPLHF.